The 15 T cell receptor beta chains below were found in one sample sequenced in a study of T-cell memory formation after mild COVID-19. TCRdb recomputed calls from the 5' RACE reads with MiXCR, one row per CDR3 protein. The sample has about 290,000 distinct CDR3 sequences; around 17% are singletons. The sequenced sample was PBMCs or a T cell subset sorted from them (not recorded which). The receptors come from a man between 18 and 29 years old who had mild COVID-19 (a few samples of this study predate the infection). Cell type and time point are not known.

This clonotype was seen repeatedly, ten times or more. CDR3 bases: TGTGCCAGCAGCAGCGCGGGCTCCTACGAGCAGTACGTC. It translates to CASSSAGSYEQYV. The V and J genes are TRBV7-9 and TRBJ2-7, with a possible D match to TRBD2 (5 bases). Germline values: CDR1 SEHNR, CDR2 FQNEAQ (reference sequence). With 5 bases removed from V and 0 bases from J, the gap between germline ends came to 8 bases. The CDR3 loop spans 13 amino acids.

The sample holds a few counts of this clonotype. This chain uses TRBV11-2 with TRBJ2-3; the D gene is possibly TRBD1 (6 bases). The CDR3 extends over 14 amino acids. Per the germline V gene, CDR1 is SGHAT and CDR2 is FQNNGV. The ends were cut back, 0 bases at V and 6 bases at J, with 10 bases in the middle. The CDR3 sequence: CASSLDQGMDTQYF. Here the CDR3 DNA reads TGTGCCAGCAGCTTAGATCAGGGGATGGATACGCAGTATTTT.

The chain links TRBV12-3 or TRBV12-4 to TRBJ2-1, with D hard to call. Trimming pared 7 bases from V and 3 bases from J, leaving 16 bases between. The CDR3 consists of 15 residues. This chain's CDR3 is CASILGYSGYNEQFF. The DNA for the CDR3 is TGTGCCAGCATCCTGGGATACTCGGGCTACAATGAGCAGTTCTTC.

The chain combines TRBV11-2 with TRBJ2-5, with D perhaps TRBD2 (5 bases). Trimming removed 2 bases from V and 5 bases from J, with 18 bases in between. The CDR3 sequence is 16 residues long. Germline values: CDR1 SGHAT, CDR2 FQNNGV. The CDR3 region is CASSLRAGVPRETQYF. The CDR3 bases are TGTGCCAGCAGCTTACGCGCGGGTGTTCCCCGGGAGACCCAGTACTTC.

The sample holds a few counts of this clonotype. The rearrangement joins TRBV3-1 to TRBJ2-1; D remains ambiguous. The V gene lost 0 bases and the J gene lost 0 bases, with 15 bases spanning the gap. Germline lookup yields CDR1 LGHDT and CDR2 YNNKEL (reference sequence). The CDR3 has 18 residues. The CDR3 nucleotides read TGTGCCAGCAGCCAAGATGGATCGGTCCCCAGCTCCTACAATGAGCAGTTCTTC. It translates to CASSQDGSVPSSYNEQFF.

This clonotype has just a few counts. This sequence joins TRBV7-8 and TRBJ2-3; D uncertain. Germline V gene lookup returns CDR1 SGHVS and CDR2 FQNEAQ. The CDR3 contains 14 residues. V gave up 0 bases and J gave up 6 bases, with 10 bases separating them. The CDR3 nucleotides are TGTGCCAGCAGCTTAGCGCAAGTCCCTGATACGCAGTATTTT. This sequence encodes CASSLAQVPDTQYF.

This clonotype was seen a few times. The DNA for the CDR3 is TGTGCCACCTCCGGGACAGTTTACAATGAGCAGTTCTTC. This sequence encodes CATSGTVYNEQFF. The chain combines TRBV10-3 with TRBJ2-1; 7 bases fit TRBD1. Per germline, CDR1 ENHRY and CDR2 SYGVKD. With 10 bases clipped from V and 4 bases from J, the junction kept 7 bases outside the gene matches. This CDR3 spans 13 amino acids.

J is TRBJ1-5 and V is TRBV27; 9 bases align to TRBD1. Trimming took 4 bases from V and 0 from J; bases not matched to a gene: 1. The germline V gene has CDR1 MNHEY and CDR2 SMNVEV (reference sequence). There are 15 residues in the CDR3. CDR3 residues: CASSSGQGSNQPQHF. CDR3 nucleotide sequence: TGTGCCAGCAGTTCGGGACAGGGTAGCAATCAGCCCCAGCATTTT.

This clonotype was seen only a few times. J is TRBJ2-3 and V is TRBV5-1; the D gene is possibly TRBD2 (6 bases). Germline CDR1 reads SGHRS; CDR2 reads YFSETQ. The CDR3 spans 15 residues. V shed 2 bases and J shed 0 bases, with 10 bases lying between them. CDR3 amino acids: CASSFSGPSTDTQYF. The DNA of the CDR3 is TGCGCCAGCAGCTTTAGCGGCCCGAGCACAGATACGCAGTATTTT.

This clonotype has a count of ten or more. The chain employs TRBV4-1 and TRBJ1-2, with a possible D match to TRBD1 (5 bases). Trimming took 3 bases from V and 6 from J, leaving 11 bases between them. This CDR3 has 13 amino acids. The germline V gene has CDR1 MGHRA and CDR2 YSYEKL. The CDR3 here is CASSQKWGDGYTF. The CDR3 nucleotides read TGCGCCAGCAGCCAGAAATGGGGGGATGGCTACACCTTC.

This clonotype was found many times. V usage is TRBV15 and J usage is TRBJ2-7; the D is unclear. Between the trimmed V and J ends, which lost 3 bases and 0 bases, there was a span of 15 bases. The CDR3 extends over 16 amino acids. Germline CDR1 LNHNV, CDR2 YYDKDF (reference sequence). In nucleotides, the CDR3 is TGTGCCACCAGCAGGTTGAGCAGGTCGGGCTCCTACGAGCAGTACTTC. Translation gives CATSRLSRSGSYEQYF.

This chain links TRBV18 with TRBJ1-5; 11 nucleotides match TRBD1. Germline lookup yields CDR1 KGHSH and CDR2 LQKENI. This CDR3 has 17 amino acids. Unmatched junction bases numbered 11, after V lost 3 bases and J lost 7 bases. CDR3 DNA sequence: TGTGCCAGCTCACCTACACGGGGACAGGGGGAAAGGCAGCCCCAGCATTTT. Translated, it gives CASSPTRGQGERQPQHF.

The chain uses TRBV4-3 and TRBJ2-7; 7 nucleotides line up with TRBD2. With V trimmed by 1 base and J by 1 base, 4 bases remained unmatched. CDR3 length: 15 amino acids. CDR1 LGHNA and CDR2 YSLEER come from the germline V gene. CDR3 nucleotide sequence: TGCGCCAGCAGCCAAGTACGGGGGGATTCCTACGAGCAGTACTTC. It is translated as CASSQVRGDSYEQYF.

This clonotype was counted a few times. The chain recombines TRBV7-2 with TRBJ2-6, with no clear D. Germline CDR1 SGHTA, CDR2 FQGNSA. V shed 3 bases and J shed 4 bases, with 4 bases lying between them. The CDR3 covers 13 residues. The CDR3 spells CASSFQGANVLTF. The CDR3 nucleotides are TGTGCCAGCAGCTTCCAGGGGGCCAACGTCCTGACTTTC.

This clonotype turned up a few times. The V call is TRBV12-3 or TRBV12-4, the J call TRBJ2-1; 8 positions agree with TRBD2. After removal of 4 bases from V and 9 bases from J, the junction contained 11 bases not matched to a gene. The CDR3 runs to 15 residues. The CDR3 reads CASSSTAGAVTEQFF. DNA of the CDR3: TGTGCCAGCAGTTCCACAGCGGGGGCGGTTACTGAGCAGTTCTTC.